This entry concerns a single T cell receptor beta chain. The germline CDR1 and CDR2 sequences are SGHNT and YENEEA. V lost 0 bases, J lost 3 bases, and 12 bases lay in between. The CDR3 covers 15 residues. Per the authors' pipeline: Cell counts per sample came from amplifying reference gene primers. The repertoire was sequenced with immunoSEQ multiplex PCR; TCRdb's copy has only in-frame clones and lacks some. That table is the source of V, J and clone size, and D and trimming were worked out from the DNA. The table lists 210,000 or so clones, approximately 89% of them singletons. The data belong to a study of blood T cell repertoires in COVID-19. Study at large: Both acute and convalescent COVID-19 samples were obtained from the United States, Italy and Spain. PBMCs, B-cell-depleted T cells, or T cells were the source of the cDNA or gDNA that made up the material.

The TCR comes from a middle-aged woman with acute or convalescent COVID-19. Material for sequencing was peripheral blood. V is TRBV11-3 and J is TRBJ2-7, with a possible D match to TRBD1 (5 bases). The CDR3 region is CASSLDFPGYYEQYV. In nucleotides, the CDR3 is TGTGCCAGCAGCTTAGATTTTCCAGGGTACTACGAGCAGTACGTC.